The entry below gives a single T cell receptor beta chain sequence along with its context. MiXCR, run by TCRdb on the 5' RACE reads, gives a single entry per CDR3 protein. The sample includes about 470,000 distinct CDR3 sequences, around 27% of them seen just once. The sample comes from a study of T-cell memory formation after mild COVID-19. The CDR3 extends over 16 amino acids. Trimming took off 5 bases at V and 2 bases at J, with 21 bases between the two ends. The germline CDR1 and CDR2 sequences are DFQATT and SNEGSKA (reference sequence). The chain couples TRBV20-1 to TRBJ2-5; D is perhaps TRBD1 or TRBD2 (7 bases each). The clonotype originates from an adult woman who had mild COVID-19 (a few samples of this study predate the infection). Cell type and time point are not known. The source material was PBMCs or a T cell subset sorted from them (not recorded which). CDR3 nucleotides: TGCAGTGCTCCACCCGGGACAGCGGGGATACAAGAGACCCAGTACTTC. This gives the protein CSAPPGTAGIQETQYF.